These T cell receptor beta chains were read from a single sample in a study of radiotherapy plus CTLA-4 blockade in lung cancer. TCRdb keeps only in-frame clones here, not all; method: immunoSEQ multiplex PCR. The sample lists roughly 50,000 clones, 70% to 90% seen once, with approximately 4.8% in the top ten. This material consisted of peripheral blood, taken from a patient treated with radiotherapy plus ipilimumab. The receptors shown here come from a human donor with non-small cell lung cancer whose response to radiotherapy plus ipilimumab could not be evaluated. Both conserved end residues are part of each CDR3. Fields, in order: D gene, clone size, J gene, V gene, CDR3 protein, CDR3 DNA. D genes are given only for firm matches. Clone size appears in some rows only: once, few, many, or a class for an expanded clone.

>NA|NA|TRBJ2-5|TRBV6-5
CASRKPGGGETQYF
TGTGCCAGCAGAAAGCCGGGGGGCGGAGAGACCCAGTACTTC
>TRBD1|few|TRBJ1-2|TRBV6-1
CASSATGALSSYGYTF
TGTGCCAGCAGTGCGACAGGGGCCCTCTCCTCCTATGGCTACACCTTC
>NA|NA|TRBJ1-2|TRBV28
CASSFPGRYGYTF
TGTGCCAGCAGTTTCCCAGGTCGGTATGGCTACACCTTC
>NA|NA|TRBJ2-3|TRBV5-1
CASSLGGRLVTDTQYF
TGCGCCAGCAGCTTGGGGGGCAGGCTGGTCACAGATACGCAGTATTTT
>TRBD2|NA|TRBJ2-7|TRBV11-2
CASSKPGTMGSYEQYF
TGTGCCAGCAGCAAACCCGGGACTATGGGTAGCTACGAGCAGTACTTC
>TRBD1|NA|TRBJ2-7|TRBV9
CASSGGTGGLSSYEQYF
TGTGCCAGCAGCGGAGGGACAGGGGGCCTGAGCTCCTACGAGCAGTACTTC
>NA|NA|TRBJ2-7|TRBV7-2
CASSSIYRANYEQYF
TGTGCCAGCAGCTCGATTTACAGGGCTAACTACGAGCAGTACTTC
>TRBD1|NA|TRBJ1-2|TRBV10-3
CAISRQGNYGYTF
TGTGCCATCAGTAGACAGGGGAACTATGGCTACACCTTC
>NA|NA|TRBJ1-2|TRBV6-5
CASSYTGNYGYTF
TGTGCCAGCAGTTATACAGGGAACTATGGCTACACCTTC
>TRBD1|NA|TRBJ2-7|TRBV27
CASSGQGTSYEQYF
TGTGCCAGCAGCGGACAGGGGACCTCCTACGAGCAGTACTTC
>TRBD2|NA|TRBJ2-3|TRBV10-3
CAIRGTSGRATDTQYF
TGTGCCATCAGGGGGACTAGCGGGAGGGCGACAGATACGCAGTATTTT
>NA|NA|TRBJ1-1|TRBV6-6
CASSAVVSTEAFF
TGTGCCAGCAGTGCCGTGGTGAGCACTGAAGCTTTCTTT
>NA|NA|TRBJ2-3|TRBV7-2
CASSLGGVRDTQYF
TGTGCCAGCAGCTTAGGAGGAGTTCGAGATACGCAGTATTTT
>TRBD1|NA|TRBJ2-3|TRBV18
CASSRSGGAADTQYF
TGTGCCAGCTCACGGTCAGGGGGCGCGGCGGATACGCAGTATTTT
>TRBD1|NA|TRBJ1-3|TRBV4-2
CASSQVGTGRTIYF
TGTGCCAGCAGCCAAGTCGGGACAGGGCGGACCATATATTTT
>TRBD1|NA|TRBJ2-7|TRBV6-6
CASSYEPWTGDLEQYF
TGTGCCAGCAGTTACGAGCCTTGGACAGGGGATCTCGAGCAGTACTTC
>NA|NA|TRBJ2-5|TRBV6-6
CASSPSRSQTETQYF
TGTGCCAGCAGCCCCTCTAGAAGTCAGACGGAGACCCAGTACTTC
>TRBD2|NA|TRBJ2-1|TRBV2
CASSGRRDNEQFF
TGTGCCAGCAGCGGGAGGCGGGACAATGAGCAGTTCTTC
>NA|few|TRBJ1-5|TRBV2
CASTRTENQPQHF
TGTGCCAGCACCCGGACAGAGAATCAGCCCCAGCATTTT
>TRBD1|NA|TRBJ1-2|TRBV27
CASRGPGTGNYGYTF
TGTGCCAGCAGGGGTCCCGGGACAGGGAACTATGGCTACACCTTC
>TRBD1|once|TRBJ1-1|TRBV28
CASSFRGQGEAFF
TGTGCCAGCAGTTTCCGGGGACAGGGTGAAGCTTTCTTT
>TRBD1|NA|TRBJ2-7|TRBV4-3
CASSQAAGGYEQYF
TGCGCCAGCAGCCAAGCTGCAGGGGGATACGAGCAGTACTTC
>NA|NA|TRBJ2-1|TRBV4-3
CASSRRGSPPYNEQFF
TGCGCCAGCAGCCGAAGAGGATCTCCACCTTACAATGAGCAGTTCTTC